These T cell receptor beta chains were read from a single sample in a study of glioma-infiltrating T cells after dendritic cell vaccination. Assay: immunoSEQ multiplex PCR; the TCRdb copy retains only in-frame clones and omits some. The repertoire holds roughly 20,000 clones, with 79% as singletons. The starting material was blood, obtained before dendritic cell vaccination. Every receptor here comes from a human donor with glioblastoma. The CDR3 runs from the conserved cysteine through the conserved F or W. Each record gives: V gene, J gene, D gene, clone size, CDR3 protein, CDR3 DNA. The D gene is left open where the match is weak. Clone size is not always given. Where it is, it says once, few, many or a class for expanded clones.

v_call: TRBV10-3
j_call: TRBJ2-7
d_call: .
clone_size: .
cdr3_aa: CAISEGPPEQYF
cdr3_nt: TGTGCCATCAGTGAGGGCCCCCCCGAGCAGTACTTC

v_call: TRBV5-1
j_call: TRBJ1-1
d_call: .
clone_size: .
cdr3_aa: CASSLVTGSQAEAFF
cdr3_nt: TGCGCCAGCAGCTTGGTTACAGGGAGCCAAGCTGAAGCTTTCTTT

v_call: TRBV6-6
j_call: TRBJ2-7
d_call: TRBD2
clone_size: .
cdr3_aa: CASSKAGDYEQYF
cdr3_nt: TGTGCCAGCAGTAAAGCGGGAGACTACGAGCAGTACTTC

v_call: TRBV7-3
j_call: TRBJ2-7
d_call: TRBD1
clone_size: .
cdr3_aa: CASSPDRASSYEQYF
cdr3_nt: TGTGCCAGCAGCCCCGACAGGGCGAGCTCCTACGAGCAGTACTTC

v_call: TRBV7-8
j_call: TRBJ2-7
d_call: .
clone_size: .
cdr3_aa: CASSLFPGAGEFYEQYF
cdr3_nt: TGTGCCAGCAGTTTATTTCCCGGGGCAGGGGAGTTCTACGAGCAGTACTTC

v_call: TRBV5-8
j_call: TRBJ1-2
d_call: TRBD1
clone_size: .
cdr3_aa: CASSPDWTGFNYGYTF
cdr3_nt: TGTGCCAGCAGCCCGGACTGGACAGGGTTTAACTATGGCTACACCTTC

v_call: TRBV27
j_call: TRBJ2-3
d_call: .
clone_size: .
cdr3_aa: CASRQGRWRDTQYF
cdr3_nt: TGTGCCAGCAGACAGGGGAGGTGGAGAGATACGCAGTATTTT

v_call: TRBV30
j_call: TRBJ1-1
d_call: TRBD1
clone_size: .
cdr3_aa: CAWSVAGQGATEAFF
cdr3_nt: TGTGCCTGGAGTGTAGCGGGACAGGGAGCCACTGAAGCTTTCTTT

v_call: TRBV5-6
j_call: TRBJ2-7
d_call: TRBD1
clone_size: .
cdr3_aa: CASSWDRDRVSYEQYF
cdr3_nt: TGTGCCAGCAGCTGGGACCGGGACAGGGTATCCTACGAGCAGTACTTC

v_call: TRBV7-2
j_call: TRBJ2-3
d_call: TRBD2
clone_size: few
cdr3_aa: CASSLLAGNADTQYF
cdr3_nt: TGTGCCAGCAGCTTACTAGCGGGAAATGCAGATACGCAGTATTTT

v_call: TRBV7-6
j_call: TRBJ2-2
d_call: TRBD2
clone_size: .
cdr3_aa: CASSMMTSGKTGELFF
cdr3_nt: TGTGCCAGCAGCATGATGACTAGCGGTAAAACCGGGGAGCTGTTTTTT

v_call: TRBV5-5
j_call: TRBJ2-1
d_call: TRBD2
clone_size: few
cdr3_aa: CASSFLAGVGNEQFF
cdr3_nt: TGTGCCAGCAGTTTCCTAGCGGGAGTGGGGAATGAGCAGTTCTTC

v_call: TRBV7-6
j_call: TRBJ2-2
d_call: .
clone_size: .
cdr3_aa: CASSLTHGGRGNTGELFF
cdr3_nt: TGTGCCAGCAGCTTAACCCACGGAGGACGGGGGAACACCGGGGAGCTGTTTTTT

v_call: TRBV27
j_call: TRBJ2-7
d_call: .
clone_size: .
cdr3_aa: CASSSPGHSYEQYF
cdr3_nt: TGTGCCAGCAGTTCCCCGGGACATTCCTACGAGCAGTACTTC

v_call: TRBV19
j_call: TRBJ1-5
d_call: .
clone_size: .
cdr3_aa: CASSPGGSNQPQHF
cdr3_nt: TGTGCCAGTAGCCCCGGGGGAAGCAATCAGCCCCAGCATTTT

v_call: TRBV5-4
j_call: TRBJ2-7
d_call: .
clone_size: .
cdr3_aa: CASSFGLRSYEQYF
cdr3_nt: TGTGCCAGCAGCTTCGGACTGCGCTCCTACGAGCAGTACTTC

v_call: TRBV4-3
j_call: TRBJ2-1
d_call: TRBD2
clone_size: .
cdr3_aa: CASSQDSSGSYNEQFF
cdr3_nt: TGCGCCAGCAGCCAAGATTCTAGCGGCTCCTACAATGAGCAGTTCTTC

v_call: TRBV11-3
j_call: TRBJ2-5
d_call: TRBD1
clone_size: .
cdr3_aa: CASSRGDRGQETQYF
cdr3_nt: TGTGCCAGCAGCCGTGGGGACAGGGGACAAGAGACCCAGTACTTC

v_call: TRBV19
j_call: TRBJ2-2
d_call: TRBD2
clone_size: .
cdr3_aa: CASSVASGGYTGELFF
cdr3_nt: TGTGCCAGTAGTGTGGCTAGCGGGGGGTACACCGGGGAGCTGTTTTTT

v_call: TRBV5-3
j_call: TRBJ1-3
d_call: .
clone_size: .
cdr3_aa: CARSPTPELRKPRSPYSGNTIYF
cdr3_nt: TGTGCCAGAAGCCCCACCCCCGAATTGCGCAAGCCTCGGTCCCCTTACTCTGGAAACACCATATATTTT

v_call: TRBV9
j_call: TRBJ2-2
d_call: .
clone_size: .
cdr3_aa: CASTPRDGTGELFF
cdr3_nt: TGTGCCAGCACTCCGCGGGATGGCACCGGGGAGCTGTTTTTT

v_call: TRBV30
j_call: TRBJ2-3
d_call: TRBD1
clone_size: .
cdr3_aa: CAWSEGTGSIDTQYF
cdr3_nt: TGTGCCTGGAGTGAAGGGACAGGGTCTATAGATACGCAGTATTTT

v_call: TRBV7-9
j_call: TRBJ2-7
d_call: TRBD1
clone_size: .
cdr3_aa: CASSLGTGAPSSYEQYF
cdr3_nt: TGTGCCAGCAGCTTAGGGACAGGGGCCCCGAGCTCCTACGAGCAGTACTTC

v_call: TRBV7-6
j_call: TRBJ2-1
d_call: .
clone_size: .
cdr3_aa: CASSYNGGGSSYNEQFF
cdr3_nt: TGTGCCAGCAGCTACAACGGGGGCGGGAGCTCCTACAATGAGCAGTTCTTC

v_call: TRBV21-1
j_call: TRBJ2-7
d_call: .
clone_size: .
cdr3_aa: CASSKGGRTGASYEQYF
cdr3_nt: TGTGCCAGCAGCAAAGGGGGAAGGACAGGGGCTAGTTACGAGCAGTACTTC

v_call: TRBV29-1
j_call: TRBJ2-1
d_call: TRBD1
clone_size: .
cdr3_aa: CSASLGQGGNEQFF
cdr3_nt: TGCAGCGCCTCCTTAGGACAGGGAGGAAATGAGCAGTTCTTC

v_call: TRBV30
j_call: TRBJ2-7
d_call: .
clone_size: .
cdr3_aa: CAWSAYPDDKQYF
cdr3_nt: TGTGCCTGGAGTGCATACCCTGACGACAAGCAGTACTTC

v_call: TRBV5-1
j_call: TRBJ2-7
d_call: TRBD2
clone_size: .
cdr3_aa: CASSGELAGVHEQYF
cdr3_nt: TGCGCCAGCAGCGGAGAACTAGCGGGAGTCCACGAGCAGTACTTC

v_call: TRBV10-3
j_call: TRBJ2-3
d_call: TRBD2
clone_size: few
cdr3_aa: CAISEPGGGTHTDTQYF
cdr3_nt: TGTGCCATCAGTGAGCCCGGGGGGGGGACCCACACAGATACGCAGTATTTT

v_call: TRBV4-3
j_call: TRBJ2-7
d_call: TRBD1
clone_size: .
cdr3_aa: CASSQDWTGGASYEQYF
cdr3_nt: TGCGCCAGCAGCCAAGATTGGACAGGGGGGGCCTCCTACGAGCAGTACTTC

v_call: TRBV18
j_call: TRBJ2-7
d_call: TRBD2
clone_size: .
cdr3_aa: CASSPAMTSGSIEQYF
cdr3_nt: TGTGCCAGCTCACCGGCCATGACTAGCGGGAGTATCGAGCAGTACTTC

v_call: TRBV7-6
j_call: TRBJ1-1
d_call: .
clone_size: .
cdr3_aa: CASSLWQGTEAFF
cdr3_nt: TGTGCCAGCAGCTTATGGCAGGGCACTGAAGCTTTCTTT